This T cell receptor (beta chain) appears in the sequencing data of a study of PD-1 blockade in classical Hodgkin lymphoma. Every patient was affected by relapse after autologous stem cell transplantation, while exposure to brentuximab vedotin was not uniform. The study, taken as a whole, reports: Before treatment, TCR diversity in newly diagnosed patients was reportedly lower than in healthy donors.

Germline V lookup: CDR1 LNHNV, CDR2 YYDKDF (reference sequence). The CDR3 covers 13 residues. The germline V and J ends were trimmed by 0 bases and 6 bases, with 5 bases remaining between them. A remark on this clone: What it binds is not known.

TCRdb's table, derived via immunoSEQ multiplex PCR, lists solely in-frame clones and lacks some. Found here are 120,000 to 150,000 clones, about four fifths of them singletons; the top ten hold over 7.5%. The sequencing here drew on peripheral blood mononuclear cells (PBMCs), taken before the second cycle of nivolumab. The sequence was collected from a human donor with classical Hodgkin lymphoma. The rearrangement links TRBV15 to TRBJ2-2; D gene uncertain. The chain's CDR3 is CATSRDTAGELFF. The CDR3 DNA reads as TGTGCCACCAGCAGAGATACGGCCGGGGAGCTGTTTTTT.